These 28 T cell receptor beta chains came from one sample sequenced in a study of CD8+ T cells in alopecia areata. After isolation, RNA underwent reverse transcription to generate cDNA as the sequencing template. TCRdb keeps only in-frame clones here, not all; method: immunoSEQ multiplex PCR. The sample has 150,000 to 200,000 clones, about two thirds seen once. Indicated treatment: oral pan-JAK inhibitor, 5-10 mg twice daily. The sample consisted of CD4+ T cells sorted from blood, taken at week 4, from a patient treated with tofacitinib. These TCRs come from a human donor with alopecia areata.

The chain links TRBV6-5 to TRBJ2-5, with no clear D. This CDR3 has 12 amino acids. CDR1 is MNHEY and CDR2 is SVGAGI in the germline V gene. V was cut by 5 bases and J by 5 bases, with 9 bases left in between. DNA for the CDR3: TGTGCCAGCAGTCTTCCGACCGAGACCCAGTACTTC. Residues: CASSLPTETQYF.

The CDR3 loop reads CAWSGGQFGIYEQYF. The CDR3 DNA reads as TGTGCCTGGAGTGGAGGGCAGTTTGGGATTTACGAGCAGTACTTC. The chain uses TRBV30 and TRBJ2-7; weak D call: TRBD2 (5 bases). V lost 1 base and J 4 bases, leaving 17 bases between the germline ends. The CDR3 totals 15 residues. From germline, CDR1 is GTSNPN and CDR2 SVGIG (reference sequence). Together with reference TRBV30 and TRBJ2-7, the CDR3 gives the full variable domain: SQTIHQWPATLVQPVGSPLSLECTVEGTSNPNLYWYRQAAGRGLQLLFYSVGIGQISSEVPQNLSASRPQDRQFILSSKKLLLSDSGFYLCAWSGGQFGIYEQYFGPGTRLTVT.

The J gene is TRBJ2-5, the V gene TRBV29-1; 8 bases line up with TRBD2. With V trimmed by 4 bases and J by 4 bases, 2 bases remained unmatched. CDR3 size: 12 residues. Germline V CDR1 and CDR2: SQVTM, ANQGSEA. In DNA, the CDR3 is TGCAGCGTTGTTAGCGGGGTAGAGACCCAGTACTTC. Amino acids: CSVVSGVETQYF.

This sequence joins TRBV5-6 and TRBJ2-3, with D perhaps TRBD1 (6 bases). Trimming took 5 bases from V and 5 from J, leaving 18 bases between them. This CDR3 has 15 residues. The germline V gene has CDR1 SGHDT and CDR2 YYEEEE. CDR3 DNA sequence: TGTGCCAGCAGTGCAATTCAGGGGAACGAAGATACGCAGTATTTT. Protein sequence: CASSAIQGNEDTQYF.

The chain links TRBV27 to TRBJ1-2; no definite D call. The CDR3 is made up of 14 amino acids. The V end lost 0 bases, the J end lost 8 bases, and 13 bases lay between the germline ends. Germline V gives CDR1 MNHEY, CDR2 SMNVEV (reference sequence). As DNA, the CDR3 is TGTGCCAGCAGTTTATCCGTCAGCGTGGGAGGCTACACCTTC. Amino acid sequence: CASSLSVSVGGYTF.

The chain couples TRBV5-6 to TRBJ2-4; 12 bases are a match to TRBD2. Germline assignment: CDR1 SGHDT and CDR2 YYEEEE. The ends lost 4 bases at V and 5 bases at J; junction bases unmatched: 7. The CDR3 loop spans 16 amino acids. CDR3 sequence: CASSPRLAGAENIQYF. DNA for the CDR3: TGTGCCAGCAGCCCACGACTAGCGGGGGCTGAAAACATTCAGTACTTC.

The chain links TRBV29-1 to TRBJ1-2; D is perhaps TRBD1 (6 bases). The CDR3 contains 11 residues. Trimming left V 6 bases short and J 8 bases short, with 13 bases between. Germline V gene data show CDR1 as SQVTM and CDR2 as ANQGSEA. The CDR3 region has the DNA TGCAGCGTAGGGGGGGCGCGCGGCTACACCTTC. Translated: CSVGGARGYTF.

The J gene is TRBJ2-5, the V gene TRBV29-1; D is uncertain. The V gene's germline CDR1 is SQVTM and CDR2 ANQGSEA. Trimming took 3 bases from V and 5 from J, leaving 10 bases between them. The CDR3 consists of 12 residues. The CDR3 is CSVEGTPETQYF. The CDR3 DNA follows: TGCAGCGTTGAGGGAACGCCGGAGACCCAGTACTTC.

The gene calls are TRBV6-5 and TRBJ1-5, with 12 bases lining up with TRBD1. V lost 6 bases and J lost 6; bases outside the gene matches: 6. The CDR3 covers 15 residues. Germline values: CDR1 MNHEY, CDR2 SVGAGI. The CDR3 coding sequence is TGTGCCAGCAGCCCGGGACAGGGGGCGGGTCAGCCCCAGCATTTT. This translates into CASSPGQGAGQPQHF.

This clone was recorded a few times. V and J are TRBV18 and TRBJ2-5; D not certain. V gave up 4 bases and J gave up 2 bases, with 8 bases separating them. This CDR3 spans 13 amino acids. Per germline, CDR1 KGHSH and CDR2 LQKENI. Written as DNA, the CDR3 is TGTGCCAGCTCACTGGCCACTCAAGAGACCCAGTACTTC. Translation gives CASSLATQETQYF.

V usage is TRBV4-1 and J usage is TRBJ2-7; D is ambiguous. V lost 2 bases, J lost 7 bases, and 12 bases lay in between. The CDR3 contains 13 residues. The V gene's germline CDR1 is MGHRA and CDR2 YSYEKL. The CDR3: CASSQPGGWEQYF. The CDR3, as DNA: TGCGCCAGCAGCCAACCGGGTGGGTGGGAGCAGTACTTC.

This clone was picked up many times. The chain has TRBV18 and TRBJ1-1, with 7 bases aligning to TRBD1. The ends lost 3 bases at V and 11 bases at J; junction bases unmatched: 12. There are 14 residues in the CDR3. Germline-derived CDR1 and CDR2 are KGHSH and LQKENI. This CDR3 reads CASSPGQPHRSAFF. The CDR3 DNA reads as TGTGCCAGCTCACCGGGACAGCCTCACCGAAGTGCTTTCTTT.

J is TRBJ2-1 and V is TRBV9; 10 bases fit TRBD2. Unmatched junction bases numbered 9, after V lost 4 bases and J lost 8 bases. Germline lookup yields CDR1 SGDLS and CDR2 YYNGEE. This CDR3 has 15 residues. DNA of the CDR3: TGTGCCAGCAGCCCAGAAGCGGGGGGGTTCCATGAGCAGTTCTTC. Residues: CASSPEAGGFHEQFF. Full variable domain (missing parts from reference TRBV9 and TRBJ2-1): DSGVTQTPKHLITATGQRVTLRCSPRSGDLSVYWYQQSLDQGLQFLIQYYNGEERAKGNILERFSAQQFPDLHSELNLSSLELGDSALYFCASSPEAGGFHEQFFGPGTRLTVL.

This clone was seen only a few times. The chain combines TRBV23-1 with TRBJ2-7; D uncertain. TRBV23-1 is an ORF; its function is uncertain. V lost 4 bases and J 3 bases, leaving 10 bases between the germline ends. This CDR3 region has 13 residues. The CDR3 nucleotides are TGCGCCAGCAGTCGGGAAGGGTACTACGAGCAGTACTTC. Protein sequence: CASSREGYYEQYF.

This chain links TRBV2 with TRBJ1-1, with 9 bases that match TRBD1. The germline V gene has CDR1 SNHLY and CDR2 FYNNEI. This CDR3 is built from 15 residues. The ends lost 6 bases at V and 0 bases at J; junction bases unmatched: 5. CDR3 DNA sequence: TGTGCCAGCAGGGGACAGGGCTGGGTGAACACTGAAGCTTTCTTT. It translates to CASRGQGWVNTEAFF.

The chain has TRBV5-1 and TRBJ1-2; maybe TRBD1 (5 bases). Trimming cost V 3 bases and J 4 bases, with 13 bases left between them. In germline, CDR1 is SGHRS, CDR2 YFSETQ. This CDR3 is 14 amino acids long. In DNA, the CDR3 is TGCGCCAGCAGCTCAGACAGAGGAATCTATGGCTACACCTTC. Its protein product is CASSSDRGIYGYTF.

The V gene is TRBV29-1, the J gene TRBJ2-5; 8 positions match TRBD2. The CDR3 runs 13 residues. CDR1 and CDR2 (germline): SQVTM, ANQGSEA. The V gene end was trimmed by 4 bases and the J gene end by 8 bases; junction bases not matched to a gene: 9. CDR3: CSVGGTSRSTQYF. The CDR3 DNA sequence: TGCAGCGTTGGGGGGACTAGTCGGTCAACCCAGTACTTC.

The chain combines TRBV7-9 with TRBJ1-6; D might be TRBD1 (5 bases). Deletions cut 2 bases from V and 3 bases from J, with 14 bases between. The CDR3 spans 17 residues. Germline-derived CDR1 and CDR2 are SEHNR and FQNEAQ (reference sequence). For the CDR3, the DNA is TGTGCCAGCAGCTTACCTCCAGGGACTGACTATAATTCACCCCTCCACTTT. This encodes CASSLPPGTDYNSPLHF.

This clone was counted once. This chain joins TRBV29-1 and TRBJ2-6; 8 bases agree with TRBD1. Per the germline V gene, CDR1 is SQVTM and CDR2 is ANQGSEA. The CDR3 is 19 residues long. The trim removed 3 bases at V and 2 bases at J, leaving 15 bases unmatched. This CDR3 reads CSVEVGTGRGHAGANVLTF. In DNA form, the CDR3 reads TGCAGCGTTGAGGTCGGGACGGGCAGGGGGCATGCTGGGGCCAACGTCCTGACTTTC.

In the case of this clone: A junction end diverges from the germline sequence, so it may reflect a read error. The J gene is TRBJ2-7, the V gene TRBV4-1, with D perhaps given as TRBD1 or TRBD2 (5 bases each). The germline V gene encodes CDR1 MGHRA and CDR2 YSYEKL. The CDR3 extends over 13 amino acids. The CDR3 sequence is CASGQGPGFEQYF. Here the CDR3 DNA reads TGCGCCAGCGGCCAGGGACCGGGCTTCGAGCAGTACTTC.

The V call is TRBV6-1, the J call TRBJ1-1; D not certain. This CDR3 region has 13 residues. V was pared by 6 bases and J by 0 bases, with 8 bases between. Germline loops: CDR1 MNHNS, CDR2 SASEGT. CDR3 sequence: CASRTGLNTEAFF. CDR3 nucleotide sequence: TGTGCCAGCAGGACCGGGCTGAACACTGAAGCTTTCTTT.

The rearrangement joins TRBV15 to TRBJ2-7; D is unresolved. The CDR3 has 13 residues. With 3 bases removed from V and 7 bases from J, the gap between germline ends came to 13 bases. Germline loops: CDR1 LNHNV, CDR2 YYDKDF (reference sequence). CDR3 bases: TGTGCCACCAGCAGGTCCCCCCCGGGTGAGCAGTACTTC. Encoded protein: CATSRSPPGEQYF.

The genes are TRBV30 and TRBJ2-7; D is undetermined. The CDR3 has 13 amino acids. Germline V lookup: CDR1 GTSNPN, CDR2 SVGIG (reference sequence). The V gene lost 4 bases and the J gene lost 2 bases, with 12 bases spanning the gap. CDR3 protein: CAWNNMGTYEQYF. As DNA, the CDR3 is TGTGCCTGGAACAACATGGGAACCTACGAGCAGTACTTC.

Details on this clone: Other DNA sequences in the sample encode the same CDR3. The chain couples TRBV30 to TRBJ2-2; D is unclear. The germline gives CDR1 GTSNPN, CDR2 SVGIG (reference sequence). This CDR3 is built from 11 residues. Between the trimmed V and J ends, which lost 3 bases and 4 bases, there was a span of 3 bases. CDR3: CAWSSTGELFF. The CDR3 coding sequence is TGTGCCTGGAGCTCCACCGGGGAGCTGTTTTTT.

This chain uses TRBV6-6 with TRBJ1-5; 8 bases are a match to TRBD1. This CDR3 has 15 residues. CDR1 and CDR2 (germline): MNHNY, SVGAGI (reference sequence). V lost 5 bases to trimming and J lost 7 bases; unmatched junction nucleotides: 10. CDR3 region: CASSTSGGVSQPQHF. DNA of the CDR3: TGTGCCAGCAGTACATCAGGGGGCGTCTCGCAGCCCCAGCATTTT.

A single count supports this clone. The chain combines TRBV4-1 with TRBJ2-7; D perhaps matches TRBD1 (5 bases). This CDR3 has 14 amino acids. V dropped 5 bases and J dropped 0 bases, with 11 bases sitting between them. The germline V gene encodes CDR1 MGHRA and CDR2 YSYEKL. CDR3 nucleotides: TGCGCCAGCAGCTCGGACACGAACTCCTACGAGCAGTACTTC. Protein product: CASSSDTNSYEQYF.

This clone showed up just a few times. This sequence joins TRBV9 and TRBJ2-1, with D uncertain. Per the germline V gene, CDR1 is SGDLS and CDR2 is YYNGEE. V lost 0 bases, J lost 9 bases, and 13 bases lay in between. CDR3 length equals 14 residues. The CDR3 is CASSVEVIGSEQFF. The CDR3 DNA follows: TGTGCCAGCAGCGTAGAAGTGATAGGCTCTGAGCAGTTCTTC.

This chain connects TRBV30 to TRBJ1-6; 7 bases align to TRBD1. Germline V gene lookup returns CDR1 GTSNPN and CDR2 SVGIG (reference sequence). The CDR3 length is 13 residues. V shed 3 bases, J shed 8 bases, and the junction held 4 bases outside the gene matches. The CDR3 region is CAWRRQGYSPLHF. CDR3 DNA sequence: TGTGCCTGGAGAAGACAGGGTTATTCACCCCTCCACTTT.